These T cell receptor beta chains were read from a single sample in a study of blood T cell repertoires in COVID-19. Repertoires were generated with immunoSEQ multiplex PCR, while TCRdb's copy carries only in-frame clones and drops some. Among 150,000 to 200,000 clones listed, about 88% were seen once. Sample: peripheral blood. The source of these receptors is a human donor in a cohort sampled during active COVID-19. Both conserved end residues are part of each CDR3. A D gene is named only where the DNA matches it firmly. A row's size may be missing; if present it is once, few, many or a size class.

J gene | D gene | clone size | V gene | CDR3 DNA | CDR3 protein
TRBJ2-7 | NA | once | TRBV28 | TGTGCCAGCGACGAAGGGTTTTCGGGAAGCTACGAGCAGTACTTC | CASDEGFSGSYEQYF
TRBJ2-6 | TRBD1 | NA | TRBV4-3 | TGCGCCAGCAGCCAAGATAGGGCAGGGGGCGGGTCTGGGGCCAACGTCCTGACTTTC | CASSQDRAGGGSGANVLTF
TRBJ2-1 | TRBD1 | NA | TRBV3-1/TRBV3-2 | TGTGCCAGCAGCCAGCTCGGACAGGGGTACAATGAGCAGTTCTTC | CASSQLGQGYNEQFF
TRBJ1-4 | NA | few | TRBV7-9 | TGTGCCAGCAGCCCCCCGGAGGGGTTGTATGAAAAACTGTTTTTT | CASSPPEGLYEKLFF
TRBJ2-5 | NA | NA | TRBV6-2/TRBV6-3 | TGTGCCAGCAGTTACCGGTCGCTTCGGGAGACCCAGTACTTC | CASSYRSLRETQYF
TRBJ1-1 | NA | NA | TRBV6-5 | TGTGCCGGGAGCTACAGTCTGAACACTGAAGCTTTCTTT | CAGSYSLNTEAFF
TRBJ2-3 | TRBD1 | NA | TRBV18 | TGTGCCAGCTCACCACCGGGACAGGGAACAGATACGCAGTATTTT | CASSPPGQGTDTQYF
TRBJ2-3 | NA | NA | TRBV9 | TGTGCCAGCAGCGTAGCGGTGGGAGTCCCCACAGATACGCAGTATTTT | CASSVAVGVPTDTQYF
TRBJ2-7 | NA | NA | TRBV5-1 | TGCGCCAGCAGCCGTAACGGACAGTACGAGCAGTACTTC | CASSRNGQYEQYF
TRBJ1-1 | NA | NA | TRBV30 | TGTGCCTGGAGTGAAGCGTCCGCGGGGGGAGCTTTCTTT | CAWSEASAGGAFF
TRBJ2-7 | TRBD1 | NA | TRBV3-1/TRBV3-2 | TGTGCCAGCACCATACGGGGACAGGGAAGCTCCTACGAGCAGTACTTC | CASTIRGQGSSYEQYF
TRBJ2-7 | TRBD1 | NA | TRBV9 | TGTGCCAGCAGCGGAGGACAGGTCTCCTACGAGCAGTACTTC | CASSGGQVSYEQYF
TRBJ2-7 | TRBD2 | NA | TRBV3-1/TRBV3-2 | TGTGCCAGCAGCCAAAGGTCCCCTAGCGGGGGGGACGAGCAGTACTTC | CASSQRSPSGGDEQYF
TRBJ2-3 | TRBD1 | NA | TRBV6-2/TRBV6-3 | TGTGCCAGCAGTAGGGGGCACCGCACAGATACGCAGTATTTT | CASSRGHRTDTQYF
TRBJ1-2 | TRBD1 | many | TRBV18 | TGTGCCAGCTCACCTGGACAGGGGCTCTATGGCTACACCTTC | CASSPGQGLYGYTF
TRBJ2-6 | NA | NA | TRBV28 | TGTGCCAGCATCTCACAGGTCGGATCCGGGGCCAACGTCCTGACTTTC | CASISQVGSGANVLTF
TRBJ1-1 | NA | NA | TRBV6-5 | TGTGCCAGCAGGATCAGGGTCGAGAACACTGAAGCTTTCTTT | CASRIRVENTEAFF